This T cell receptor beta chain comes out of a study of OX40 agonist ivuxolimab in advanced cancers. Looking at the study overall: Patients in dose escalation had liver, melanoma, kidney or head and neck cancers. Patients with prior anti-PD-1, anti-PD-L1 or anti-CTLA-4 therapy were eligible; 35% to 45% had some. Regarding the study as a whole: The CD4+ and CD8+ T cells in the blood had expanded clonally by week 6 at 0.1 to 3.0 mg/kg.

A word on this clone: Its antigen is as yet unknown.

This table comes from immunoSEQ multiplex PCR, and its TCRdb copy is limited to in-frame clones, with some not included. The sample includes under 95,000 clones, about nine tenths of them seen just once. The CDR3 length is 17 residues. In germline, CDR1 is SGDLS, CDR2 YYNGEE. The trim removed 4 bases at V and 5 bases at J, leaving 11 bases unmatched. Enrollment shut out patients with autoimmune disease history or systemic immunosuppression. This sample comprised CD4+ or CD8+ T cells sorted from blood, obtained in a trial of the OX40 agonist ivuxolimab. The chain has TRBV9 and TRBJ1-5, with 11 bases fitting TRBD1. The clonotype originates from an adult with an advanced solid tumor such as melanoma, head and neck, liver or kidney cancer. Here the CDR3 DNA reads TGTGCCAGCAGCCCAGGATCCAGGACAGGGGGCGATCAGCCCCAGCATTTT. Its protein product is CASSPGSRTGGDQPQHF.